These T cell receptor beta chains were read from a single sample in a study of vaccination and CD4 T cells after COVID-19. Their antigen targets remain unknown. From the PCR reads, TCRdb called clonotypes with MiXCR, one entry per CDR3 protein. There are about 19,000 distinct CDR3 sequences in the sample; less than 55% occur only once, and just under 3% lies in the top ten. Sequenced here: CD4+ T cells from blood, cultured in vitro, sampled after SARS-CoV-2 vaccination. Receptor source: a human donor who had recovered from COVID-19. Each CDR3 is given with its conserved first and last residue. The D gene is left open where the match is weak. Size values are once, few and many counts, or a class for expanded clones, and some rows have none.

d_gene: NA; j_gene: TRBJ1-2; abundance: few; v_gene: TRBV6-4; CDR3aa: CASSAQGSSQWGYTF
d_gene: NA; j_gene: TRBJ1-6; abundance: few; v_gene: TRBV20-1; CDR3aa: CSARVSRSSYNSPLHF
d_gene: NA; j_gene: TRBJ2-3; abundance: NA; v_gene: TRBV10-2; CDR3aa: CASSGQGGARDTQYF
d_gene: TRBD1; j_gene: TRBJ1-6; abundance: NA; v_gene: TRBV7-2; CDR3aa: CASSNRQGNNSPLHF
d_gene: TRBD1; j_gene: TRBJ1-2; abundance: NA; v_gene: TRBV2; CDR3aa: CATSTGDDYGYTF
d_gene: NA; j_gene: TRBJ2-3; abundance: NA; v_gene: TRBV7-2; CDR3aa: CAINPRWGATDTQYF
d_gene: NA; j_gene: TRBJ2-3; abundance: NA; v_gene: TRBV20-1; CDR3aa: CSARDRRGSTDTQYF
d_gene: NA; j_gene: TRBJ1-5; abundance: few; v_gene: TRBV19; CDR3aa: CASSIGGVGNQPQHF
d_gene: NA; j_gene: TRBJ2-3; abundance: NA; v_gene: TRBV6-1; CDR3aa: CASSPRGSGGTDTQYF
d_gene: TRBD1; j_gene: TRBJ1-3; abundance: NA; v_gene: TRBV6-1; CDR3aa: CASRRDRVQNTIYF
d_gene: TRBD2; j_gene: TRBJ2-7; abundance: few; v_gene: TRBV27; CDR3aa: CASSTGTSGRPEQYF
d_gene: TRBD2; j_gene: TRBJ2-1; abundance: few; v_gene: TRBV20-1; CDR3aa: CSAERLAGGYNEQFF
d_gene: TRBD2; j_gene: TRBJ2-1; abundance: NA; v_gene: TRBV15; CDR3aa: CATSRRTSGSLYEQFF
d_gene: TRBD1; j_gene: TRBJ1-2; abundance: NA; v_gene: TRBV6-2/TRBV6-3; CDR3aa: CASSHGTGVSGYTF
d_gene: TRBD1; j_gene: TRBJ1-1; abundance: NA; v_gene: TRBV10-3; CDR3aa: CAISNRGLNTEAFF
d_gene: NA; j_gene: TRBJ1-5; abundance: NA; v_gene: TRBV4-2; CDR3aa: CASSREHNSNQPQHF
d_gene: NA; j_gene: TRBJ1-1; abundance: NA; v_gene: TRBV28; CDR3aa: CASSAPVRTHTEAFF
d_gene: TRBD1; j_gene: TRBJ1-1; abundance: NA; v_gene: TRBV6-2/TRBV6-3; CDR3aa: CASSYSRTGAYLEAFF
d_gene: NA; j_gene: TRBJ1-2; abundance: NA; v_gene: TRBV15; CDR3aa: CATSRDGVGGGGYTF
d_gene: TRBD1; j_gene: TRBJ2-7; abundance: NA; v_gene: TRBV20-1; CDR3aa: CSARLPGQGRKESSYEQYF
d_gene: TRBD2; j_gene: TRBJ2-5; abundance: NA; v_gene: TRBV20-1; CDR3aa: CSARAGGLGETQYF
d_gene: TRBD1; j_gene: TRBJ1-1; abundance: once; v_gene: TRBV10-3; CDR3aa: CATFERQGAETEAFF
d_gene: TRBD1; j_gene: TRBJ2-7; abundance: NA; v_gene: TRBV7-6; CDR3aa: CASSSGQGNEQYF
d_gene: NA; j_gene: TRBJ1-2; abundance: few; v_gene: TRBV20-1; CDR3aa: CSATYRSYGYTF
d_gene: NA; j_gene: TRBJ2-1; abundance: NA; v_gene: TRBV28; CDR3aa: CASSVWADEQFF
d_gene: NA; j_gene: TRBJ1-5; abundance: NA; v_gene: TRBV6-2/TRBV6-3; CDR3aa: CASSQGMGLGQPQHF
d_gene: NA; j_gene: TRBJ1-1; abundance: few; v_gene: TRBV20-1; CDR3aa: CSASPENTEAFF
d_gene: NA; j_gene: TRBJ2-7; abundance: NA; v_gene: TRBV7-2; CDR3aa: CASSVTPGFSYEQYF
d_gene: NA; j_gene: TRBJ1-1; abundance: NA; v_gene: TRBV4-1; CDR3aa: CASSHAEYPSAFF
d_gene: NA; j_gene: TRBJ1-6; abundance: few; v_gene: TRBV2; CDR3aa: CASSEVDSPLHF
d_gene: NA; j_gene: TRBJ1-2; abundance: NA; v_gene: TRBV20-1; CDR3aa: CSAGDWAYGYTF
d_gene: NA; j_gene: TRBJ2-5; abundance: few; v_gene: TRBV2; CDR3aa: CASRGDLGAGTQYF
d_gene: NA; j_gene: TRBJ1-1; abundance: NA; v_gene: TRBV7-2; CDR3aa: CASKRGRATEAFF
d_gene: NA; j_gene: TRBJ1-1; abundance: NA; v_gene: TRBV10-3; CDR3aa: CAIRLRGGTEAFF
d_gene: NA; j_gene: TRBJ1-2; abundance: NA; v_gene: TRBV11-3; CDR3aa: CASSRGIYGYTF
d_gene: NA; j_gene: TRBJ2-3; abundance: NA; v_gene: TRBV6-5; CDR3aa: CASSYSQGATQYF
d_gene: NA; j_gene: TRBJ1-2; abundance: NA; v_gene: TRBV5-1; CDR3aa: CASSPSDAATGGGYTF
d_gene: NA; j_gene: TRBJ2-5; abundance: NA; v_gene: TRBV11-3; CDR3aa: CASSSDPGEGAQYF
d_gene: NA; j_gene: TRBJ1-1; abundance: few; v_gene: TRBV6-1; CDR3aa: CASSAVSGPFEAFF
d_gene: TRBD1; j_gene: TRBJ2-1; abundance: few; v_gene: TRBV20-1; CDR3aa: CSGQGADEQFF
d_gene: TRBD1; j_gene: TRBJ1-5; abundance: few; v_gene: TRBV6-2/TRBV6-3; CDR3aa: CASRPGQADQPQHF
d_gene: TRBD1; j_gene: TRBJ2-5; abundance: NA; v_gene: TRBV19; CDR3aa: CASSPGTGWGETQYF
d_gene: NA; j_gene: TRBJ2-6; abundance: NA; v_gene: TRBV6-1; CDR3aa: CASSEAIYSGANVLTF
d_gene: NA; j_gene: TRBJ2-3; abundance: few; v_gene: TRBV7-9; CDR3aa: CASSLTSSTDTQYF
d_gene: NA; j_gene: TRBJ1-5; abundance: NA; v_gene: TRBV30; CDR3aa: CAWSKNGGLQPQHF
d_gene: NA; j_gene: TRBJ1-2; abundance: NA; v_gene: TRBV6-1; CDR3aa: CASSENFPGINYGYTF
d_gene: TRBD1; j_gene: TRBJ2-5; abundance: NA; v_gene: TRBV27; CDR3aa: CASSFSTGGRETQYF
d_gene: NA; j_gene: TRBJ1-2; abundance: few; v_gene: TRBV10-3; CDR3aa: CAISDPRTIEGYGYTF
d_gene: NA; j_gene: TRBJ1-2; abundance: NA; v_gene: TRBV5-1; CDR3aa: CASSLDGTAYGYTF
d_gene: TRBD1; j_gene: TRBJ1-2; abundance: few; v_gene: TRBV6-1; CDR3aa: CASRGQGITTNYGYTF
d_gene: TRBD1; j_gene: TRBJ2-2; abundance: NA; v_gene: TRBV6-2/TRBV6-3; CDR3aa: CASRLTGRGELFF
d_gene: NA; j_gene: TRBJ1-4; abundance: NA; v_gene: TRBV28; CDR3aa: CASKKGGNEKLFF
d_gene: NA; j_gene: TRBJ2-6; abundance: NA; v_gene: TRBV20-1; CDR3aa: CSATFPGANVLTF
d_gene: TRBD1; j_gene: TRBJ2-3; abundance: NA; v_gene: TRBV27; CDR3aa: CASRTGKNTQYF
d_gene: TRBD1; j_gene: TRBJ2-1; abundance: few; v_gene: TRBV7-9; CDR3aa: CASRWTGENEQFF
d_gene: TRBD1; j_gene: TRBJ1-2; abundance: NA; v_gene: TRBV11-2; CDR3aa: CASSQADRRHGYTF
d_gene: NA; j_gene: TRBJ2-7; abundance: NA; v_gene: TRBV29-1; CDR3aa: CSVEGRGGTEQYF